The rows below give T cell receptor beta chains drawn from one sample of a study of T cell changes during pregnancy in multiple sclerosis. The assay was immunoSEQ multiplex PCR, and TCRdb's table has in-frame clones only and misses some. Found here are around 100,000 clones, around 92% of them singletons; the top ten hold roughly 0.9%. The specimen comprised peripheral blood, sampled before pregnancy. All receptors come from a female donor with multiple sclerosis, enrolled in a pregnancy study. The CDR3 runs from the conserved cysteine through the conserved F or W. A D gene is named only where the DNA matches it firmly. A row's size may be missing; if present it is once, few, many or a size class.

j_call,v_call,d_call,clone_size,cdr3_aa,cdr3_nt
TRBJ1-1,TRBV19,TRBD1,-,CASSISRQGMSTEAFF,TGTGCCAGTAGTATATCTCGACAGGGGATGAGTACTGAAGCTTTCTTT
TRBJ2-7,TRBV6-1,TRBD2,-,CASSEVYGRPIMEQYF,TGTGCCAGCAGTGAAGTTTACGGGAGGCCCATTATGGAGCAGTACTTC
TRBJ1-1,TRBV5-4,TRBD1,-,CAVGQAAFF,TGTGCCGTGGGACAGGCAGCTTTCTTT
TRBJ1-5,TRBV19,-,-,CASSPSGNQPQHF,TGTGCCAGTAGTCCGTCAGGGAATCAGCCCCAGCATTTT
TRBJ2-7,TRBV10-3,TRBD1,-,CATSDRGAGEQYF,TGTGCCACTTCGGACAGGGGGGCTGGCGAGCAGTACTTC
TRBJ1-2,TRBV28,TRBD1,-,CASSSGTVSLYGYTF,TGTGCCAGCAGTTCTGGGACAGTATCTCTCTATGGCTACACCTTC
TRBJ2-7,TRBV15,-,-,CATSRTGRPSYEQYF,TGTGCCACCAGCAGAACCGGGAGACCCTCCTACGAGCAGTACTTC
TRBJ1-1,TRBV27,TRBD1,many,CASSAGRQGLNLNTEAFF,TGTGCCAGCAGTGCTGGAAGACAGGGCCTAAACTTGAACACTGAAGCTTTCTTT
TRBJ2-5,TRBV6-1,-,-,CASSANKDWFRQETQYF,TGTGCCAGCAGTGCAAATAAGGACTGGTTTAGGCAAGAGACCCAGTACTTC
TRBJ1-3,TRBV27,-,-,CASSPETPRGSGNTIYF,TGTGCCAGCAGCCCTGAAACCCCTAGGGGATCCGGAAACACCATATATTTT
TRBJ2-7,TRBV4-1,TRBD2,once,CASSQDGAGVSEQYF,TGCGCCAGCAGCCAAGATGGGGCGGGAGTTTCCGAGCAGTACTTC
TRBJ2-1,TRBV7-3,-,-,CASSFRPSEYNEQFF,TGTGCCAGCAGCTTCCGACCTAGCGAATACAATGAGCAGTTCTTC
TRBJ1-4,TRBV4-1,-,once,CASSQGGASNEKLFF,TGCGCCAGCAGCCAAGGCGGGGCTTCCAATGAAAAACTGTTTTTT
TRBJ2-3,TRBV6-1,-,-,CASRGQEGADTQYF,TGTGCCAGCCGAGGACAAGAGGGGGCAGATACGCAGTATTTT
TRBJ2-7,TRBV5-1,-,-,CASSLYTTYEQYF,TGCGCCAGCAGCTTATACACAACCTACGAGCAGTACTTC
TRBJ1-4,TRBV19,-,-,CASTAGTSSEKLFF,TGTGCCAGTACTGCCGGGACATCATCTGAAAAACTGTTTTTT
TRBJ2-3,TRBV5-1,-,-,CASSAGWADTQYF,TGCGCCAGCAGCGCAGGGTGGGCAGATACGCAGTATTTT
TRBJ2-6,TRBV7-8,-,-,CASSLVQGSSGANVLTF,TGTGCCAGCAGCTTAGTCCAGGGGAGCTCTGGGGCCAACGTCCTGACTTTC
TRBJ2-5,TRBV28,-,-,CASSLSRQETQYF,TGTGCCAGCAGTTTATCCCGTCAAGAGACCCAGTACTTC
TRBJ2-3,TRBV11-2,-,-,CASSFYSSTDTQYF,TGTGCCAGCAGCTTTTACTCTAGCACAGATACGCAGTATTTT
TRBJ2-3,TRBV11-2,-,-,CASSLAQTDTQYF,TGTGCCAGCAGCTTAGCTCAGACAGATACGCAGTATTTT
TRBJ1-1,TRBV13,-,-,CASSLVLGAVTEAFF,TGTGCCAGCAGCTTAGTCCTGGGGGCGGTCACTGAAGCTTTCTTT
TRBJ2-5,TRBV5-6,-,-,CASSLRLGWETQYF,TGTGCCAGCAGCTTGCGACTGGGTTGGGAGACCCAGTACTTC
TRBJ1-2,TRBV29-1,TRBD1,-,CSVVTGNYGYTF,TGCAGCGTTGTGACAGGGAACTATGGCTACACCTTC
TRBJ2-5,TRBV2,TRBD2,-,CASSQLAGTKETQYF,TGTGCCAGCAGCCAACTAGCGGGTACTAAAGAGACCCAGTACTTC
TRBJ2-2,TRBV12-5,-,-,CASGLVTDFANTGELFF,TGTGCTAGTGGTTTGGTGACAGATTTCGCGAACACCGGGGAGCTGTTTTTT
TRBJ2-1,TRBV7-9,-,few,CASSPPGGEQFF,TGTGCCAGCAGCCCCCCCGGGGGTGAGCAGTTCTTC
TRBJ2-7,TRBV9,-,-,CASSLRSGSYEQYF,TGTGCCAGCAGCTTACGTTCCGGGTCCTACGAGCAGTACTTC
TRBJ2-1,TRBV4-1,-,-,CASSQDRLPNNEQFF,TGCGCCAGCAGCCAAGATCGACTTCCGAACAATGAGCAGTTCTTC
TRBJ2-3,TRBV7-2,-,once,CASSFSRDTQYF,TGTGCCAGCAGCTTTTCCCGGGATACGCAGTATTTT
TRBJ2-7,TRBV7-8,TRBD2,-,CASSSGLAGGPSYEQYF,TGTGCCAGCAGCTCCGGACTAGCGGGAGGGCCAAGTTACGAGCAGTACTTC
TRBJ2-7,TRBV9,TRBD2,-,CASSARASGNEQYF,TGTGCCAGCAGCGCAAGGGCTAGCGGGAACGAGCAGTACTTC
TRBJ1-1,TRBV29-1,-,-,CSVAKTEAFF,TGCAGCGTTGCAAAAACTGAAGCTTTCTTT
TRBJ2-7,TRBV6-5,-,-,CASSYQVEGSEQYF,TGTGCCAGCAGTTACCAGGTTGAGGGTTCGGAGCAGTACTTC
TRBJ1-1,TRBV5-1,TRBD1,-,CASSSDRGLNTEAFF,TGCGCCAGCAGCTCGGACAGGGGGCTGAACACTGAAGCTTTCTTT